These T cell receptor beta chains were read from a single sample in a study of OX40 agonist ivuxolimab in advanced cancers. Libraries were prepared by immunoSEQ multiplex PCR; TCRdb keeps only in-frame clonotypes and omits some of them. The sample records about 70,000 clones, almost 90% being singletons. The material sequenced was CD4+ or CD8+ T cells sorted from blood, taken in a trial of the OX40 agonist ivuxolimab. These TCRs come from an adult with an advanced solid tumor such as melanoma, head and neck, liver or kidney cancer. The CDR3 runs from the conserved cysteine through the conserved F or W. The D gene is left open where the match is weak. Not every row has a clone size; where given, it reads once, few, many or a size class.

TRBJ1-1 | . | TRBD1 | TRBV2 | TGTGCCAGCAGGGGGACAGGGAACGAGAACACTGAAGCTTTCTTT | CASRGTGNENTEAFF
TRBJ2-2 | few | TRBD2 | TRBV9 | TGTGCCAGCAGCCCACAAGCGGGAGGCATTTCCGGGGAGCTGTTTTTT | CASSPQAGGISGELFF
TRBJ1-2 | . | TRBD1 | TRBV4-2 | TGTGCCAGCAGCCAAGCAGACAGGGGAAACTATGGCTACACCTTC | CASSQADRGNYGYTF
TRBJ1-1 | . | TRBD1 | TRBV10-3 | TGTGCCATCAGCCCACAGGGGGCTGACACTGAAGCTTTCTTT | CAISPQGADTEAFF
TRBJ2-5 | . | TRBD1 | TRBV7-2 | TGTGCCAGCAGCTCGGGACAGGCACAAGAGACCCAGTACTTC | CASSSGQAQETQYF
TRBJ2-2 | few | TRBD1 | TRBV5-8 | TGTGCCAGCAGTACGACAGGGCTTACGCGGAGCACCGGGGAGCTGTTTTTT | CASSTTGLTRSTGELFF
TRBJ2-7 | . | . | TRBV7-6 | TGTGCCAGCAGCCCCGCCGCGTCCTACGAGCAGTACTTC | CASSPAASYEQYF
TRBJ1-2 | . | . | TRBV5-5 | TGTGCCACCACGCCCCGGGGTAACTATGGCTACACCTTC | CATTPRGNYGYTF
TRBJ1-1 | . | TRBD1 | TRBV18 | TGTGCCAGCTCAGCGGGACAGGGTTCGGTCACTGAAGCTTTCTTT | CASSAGQGSVTEAFF
TRBJ1-3 | . | . | TRBV5-6 | TGTGCCAGCGAAAGGCAGGGAAACACCATATATTTT | CASERQGNTIYF
TRBJ2-7 | . | TRBD2 | TRBV29-1 | TGCAGCGTTGAAGGGTCGGGAGGTGGCGACGAGCAGTACTTC | CSVEGSGGGDEQYF
TRBJ2-2 | once | . | TRBV7-3 | TGTGCCAGCAGCGTTGTAGCGGCCGGCACCGGGGAGCTGTTTTTT | CASSVVAAGTGELFF
TRBJ2-7 | . | TRBD2 | TRBV6-5 | TGTGCCAGCAGCCCGGGACTAGCAACCTACGAGCAGTACTTC | CASSPGLATYEQYF
TRBJ1-4 | . | TRBD1 | TRBV7-2 | TGTGCCAGCAGCCCACTGGGACAGGGCGATGAAAAACTGTTTTTT | CASSPLGQGDEKLFF
TRBJ2-6 | few | . | TRBV28 | TGTGCCAGCAGTTTTTTCTCTGGGGCCAACGTCCTGACTTTC | CASSFFSGANVLTF
TRBJ2-2 | . | . | TRBV5-1 | TGCGCCAGCAGCTTGCCTCAAGGGGGGGAGCTGTTTTTT | CASSLPQGGELFF
TRBJ2-7 | . | . | TRBV4-2 | TGTGCCAGCAGCCAAGAAGGCGCCTCCAAAGGGAACGAGCAGTACTTC | CASSQEGASKGNEQYF
TRBJ2-1 | . | . | TRBV5-1 | TGCGCCAGTGGGGTGGGCCTTTCCAATGAGCAGTTCTTC | CASGVGLSNEQFF
TRBJ1-6 | . | . | TRBV28 | TGTGCCAGCAGTTCGCCCCGCTCACCCCTCCACTTT | CASSSPRSPLHF
TRBJ1-5 | . | . | TRBV19 | TGTGCCAGTAGTATGGTGGCCCAGCCCCAGCATTTT | CASSMVAQPQHF
TRBJ2-7 | . | . | TRBV5-8 | TGTGCCAGCAGCTTGGATTGGGGCAGATCTAAGGAGCAGTACTTC | CASSLDWGRSKEQYF
TRBJ1-1 | . | . | TRBV2 | TGTGCCAGCAGCGAAGACCTAAGGAACACTGAAGCTTTCTTT | CASSEDLRNTEAFF
TRBJ2-7 | . | . | TRBV12-1 | TGTGCCAGCAGCATAGGGACAGGGGAGAACTTC | CASSIGTGENF
TRBJ2-7 | . | . | TRBV28 | TGTGCCAGCAAGACGGACAGCCGCTCCTACGAGCAGTACTTC | CASKTDSRSYEQYF
TRBJ2-6 | . | TRBD1 | TRBV4-2 | TGTGCCAGCAGCCAAGAGGGACAGGCCTCTGGGGCCAACGTCCTGACTTTC | CASSQEGQASGANVLTF
TRBJ2-5 | once | TRBD1 | TRBV7-7 | TGTGCCAGCAGCTACGGACAGGGGGAAGAGACCCAGTACTTC | CASSYGQGEETQYF
TRBJ1-2 | . | . | TRBV16 | TGTGCCAGCAGCCGGGAACTGACTAACTATGGCTACACCTTC | CASSRELTNYGYTF
TRBJ1-1 | . | TRBD1 | TRBV5-6 | TGTGCCAGCAGCGTTAGGGGGCAGTGGACTGAAGCTTTCTTT | CASSVRGQWTEAFF
TRBJ1-1 | . | . | TRBV2 | TGTGCCAGCAGGGGTGGAGGGGAACATGAAGCTTTCTTT | CASRGGGEHEAFF
TRBJ2-1 | once | . | TRBV5-1 | TGCGCCAGCAGCCCGCGGCCGGGGAGCTCCTACAATGAGCAGTTCTTC | CASSPRPGSSYNEQFF
TRBJ1-2 | few | TRBD1 | TRBV6-1 | TGTGCCAGCAGTGAAGCGGGGGGAGGGGGCGGAGGCTACACCTTC | CASSEAGGGGGGYTF
TRBJ1-3 | . | TRBD1 | TRBV2 | TGTGCCAGCAGCAGACAGGGAGGTGGAAACACCATATATTTT | CASSRQGGGNTIYF
TRBJ2-4 | . | TRBD1 | TRBV29-1 | TGCAGCGTAACAGGGGGCTCTGAAAACATTCAGTACTTC | CSVTGGSENIQYF
TRBJ2-2 | few | . | TRBV7-9 | TGTGCCAGCAGCTTAAGCGGCGCTATGGCCGGGGAGCTGTTTTTT | CASSLSGAMAGELFF
TRBJ1-2 | . | . | TRBV29-1 | TGCAGCGTTGATCGCAGGGGAGGAGATGGCTACACCTTC | CSVDRRGGDGYTF
TRBJ2-2 | . | . | TRBV5-6 | TGTGCCAGCAGGAACACCGGGGAGCTGTTTTTT | CASRNTGELFF
TRBJ2-7 | . | TRBD2 | TRBV4-2 | TGTGCCAGCAGCCCTCCTGTAGCGGGAGTGAATGAGCAGTACTTC | CASSPPVAGVNEQYF
TRBJ1-3 | . | . | TRBV29-1 | TGCAGCGTTGAAGATCGGCTCTCCGGAAACACCATATATTTT | CSVEDRLSGNTIYF
TRBJ1-2 | once | . | TRBV5-5 | TGTGCCAGCAGCTTGGTCACAAAGGGTGGCTACACCTTC | CASSLVTKGGYTF
TRBJ2-3 | . | . | TRBV5-6 | TGTGCCAGCAGCCTGTCTAGGGGGACGGGGGCTGATACGCAGTATTTT | CASSLSRGTGADTQYF
TRBJ1-2 | . | TRBD1 | TRBV6-1 | TGTGCCAGCAGTGAAGGATCAACAGGGGGATTTGGCTACACCTTC | CASSEGSTGGFGYTF
TRBJ2-5 | . | TRBD2 | TRBV11-2 | TGTGCCAGCAAGCGGGGGGCTAGGGAGACCCAGTACTTC | CASKRGARETQYF
TRBJ2-4 | . | . | TRBV5-1 | TGCGCCAGCAGCTTGGGGGAACTAACACGGATATACAAAAACATTCAGTACTTC | CASSLGELTRIYKNIQYF
TRBJ1-1 | . | . | TRBV19 | TGTGCCAGTAGCCAAAAAAATTGGGGGCAGAGCAGTGAAGCTTTCTTT | CASSQKNWGQSSEAFF
TRBJ1-6 | . | . | TRBV7-9 | TGTGCCAGCAGCTTAGAGTCTCACTATAATTCACCCCTCCACTTT | CASSLESHYNSPLHF
TRBJ2-6 | few | . | TRBV27 | TGTGCCAGCAGCCGACGGCCGGGACATACGTACTCTGGGGCCAACGTCCTGACTTTC | CASSRRPGHTYSGANVLTF
TRBJ1-5 | . | . | TRBV30 | TGTGCCTGGAGTGGGGCAGGGGATATCCAGCCCCAGCATTTT | CAWSGAGDIQPQHF
TRBJ1-4 | . | . | TRBV6-1 | TGTGCCAGCAGTGAATGGCCCCCCGGGGCAACTAATGAAAAACTGTTTTTT | CASSEWPPGATNEKLFF
TRBJ2-2 | . | . | TRBV7-2 | TGTGCCAGCAGCTTAGACCGCTGGAACACCGGGGAGCTGTTTTTT | CASSLDRWNTGELFF